These 17 T cell receptor beta chains were all obtained from the same sample, sequenced in a study of cytomegalovirus exposure and HLA in healthy donors. PCR involved 60 Vbeta and 13 Jbeta primers. Using immunoSEQ multiplex PCR, the repertoire was profiled, and TCRdb retains in-frame clones only, with some absent. Of approximately 130,000 clones in the sample, 77% are singletons; the top ten hold under 6.5%. Sequences were obtained from PBMCs. These receptors were obtained from a man aged 18 to 35 in good health and CMV-seropositive.

This chain connects TRBV29-1 to TRBJ1-3; D is uncertain. This CDR3 contains 14 residues. The V gene's germline CDR1 is SQVTM and CDR2 ANQGSEA. V gave up 5 bases and J gave up 9 bases, with 20 bases separating them. DNA of the CDR3: TGCAGCGTTCTAATGCCGAGACATGAGGGCACCATATATTTT. Amino acid sequence: CSVLMPRHEGTIYF.

CDR3 DNA sequence: TGTGCCAGCAGTTCCCCTCGACAGGGGGAAACTGAAGCTTTCTTT. This gives the protein CASSSPRQGETEAFF. J is TRBJ1-1 and V is TRBV6-5; 9 bases line up with TRBD1. The trim removed 4 bases at V and 5 bases at J, leaving 8 bases unmatched. Germline lookup yields CDR1 MNHEY and CDR2 SVGAGI. The CDR3 covers 15 residues.

Note on this clone: A read error may produce the germline difference seen at one junction end. The DNA of the CDR3 is TGTGCTAGCAGCTTAGTAAGGACTAGCGGCCAAGAGACCCAGTACTTC. It is translated as CASSLVRTSGQETQYF. This chain uses TRBV7-7 with TRBJ2-5; 10 bases map to TRBD2. The germline CDR1 and CDR2 sequences are SSHAT and FNYEAQ (reference sequence). This CDR3 comprises 16 residues.

The chain employs TRBV28 and TRBJ1-6; the match to TRBD1 covers 7 bases. Germline V gene sequence: CDR1 MDHEN, CDR2 SYDVKM. Losses at the gene ends were 2 bases for V and 9 bases for J; bases not matched to a gene: 4. This CDR3 has 14 residues. The CDR3 sequence: CASSLRGLVSPLHF. CDR3 DNA sequence: TGTGCCAGCAGTTTAAGGGGGCTTGTTTCACCCCTCCACTTT.

The chain employs TRBV5-1 and TRBJ2-7; 9 bases are a match to TRBD1. The CDR3 consists of 17 residues. Germline V gene data show CDR1 as SGHRS and CDR2 as YFSETQ. Unmatched junction bases numbered 17, after V lost 8 bases and J lost 2 bases. The CDR3, as DNA: TGCGCCAGGGAGCCGGGACAGGGCGAGGGCGATACCTACGAGCAGTACTTC. Amino acids: CAREPGQGEGDTYEQYF.

V gene TRBV5-1 combines with J gene TRBJ2-1; TRBD2 matches at 10 bases. The CDR3 is 13 amino acids. Germline trimming cut 5 bases from V and 8 bases from J; bases unmatched to any gene: 4. CDR1 SGHRS and CDR2 YFSETQ come from the germline V gene. Here the CDR3 DNA reads TGCGCCAGCAGTCGAGCGGGAGGGGATGAGCAGTTCTTC. As protein: CASSRAGGDEQFF. Filled out from reference TRBV5-1 and TRBJ2-1, the complete variable domain reads KAGVTQTPRYLIKTRGQQVTLSCSPISGHRSVSWYQQTPGQGLQFLFEYFSETQRNKGNFPGRFSGRQFSNSRSEMNVSTLELGDSALYLCASSRAGGDEQFFGPGTRLTVL.

The J gene is TRBJ1-5, the V gene TRBV11-2; 8 bases match TRBD1. The CDR3 extends over 15 amino acids. CDR1 and CDR2 from the germline V gene are SGHAT and FQNNGV. V lost 2 bases to trimming and J lost 7 bases; unmatched junction nucleotides: 7. CDR3 amino acids: CASSLLGTGGQPQHF. CDR3 sequence (DNA): TGTGCCAGCAGCTTATTGGGGACAGGCGGCCAGCCCCAGCATTTT.

This chain connects TRBV19 to TRBJ1-1; no firm D call. Germline assignment: CDR1 LNHDA and CDR2 SQIVND (reference sequence). This CDR3 has 16 amino acids. The ends were cut back, 4 bases at V and 4 bases at J, with 19 bases in the middle. DNA for the CDR3: TGTGCCAGTAGTACCCAAGATATAGTTCGTCCCACTGAAGCTTTCTTT. Translation: CASSTQDIVRPTEAFF.

V is TRBV11-1 and J is TRBJ1-2; 9 positions agree with TRBD1. Germline trimming cut 1 base from V and 6 bases from J; bases unmatched to any gene: 6. The CDR3 is made up of 15 amino acids. Germline assignment: CDR1 SGHAT and CDR2 FQDESV (reference sequence). CDR3 residues: CASSLVTGGADGYTF. In nucleotides, the CDR3 is TGTGCCAGCAGCTTAGTAACAGGGGGCGCGGATGGCTACACCTTC.

This chain connects TRBV19 to TRBJ2-1; perhaps TRBD2 as D (7 bases). This CDR3 spans 14 amino acids. The V gene lost 7 bases and the J gene lost 3 bases, with 13 bases spanning the gap. From germline, CDR1 is LNHDA and CDR2 SQIVND (reference sequence). The CDR3 here is CASMMRGGYNEQFF. CDR3 DNA sequence: TGTGCCAGTATGATGAGGGGGGGCTACAATGAGCAGTTCTTC. The whole variable domain, remainder taken from reference TRBV19 and TRBJ2-1, is DGGITQSPKYLFRKEGQNVTLSCEQNLNHDAMYWYRQDPGQGLRLIYYSQIVNDFQKGDIAEGYSVSREKKESFPLTVTSAQKNPTAFYLCASMMRGGYNEQFFGPGTRLTVL.

In this sample, this clone turned up a few times. The V call is TRBV5-1, the J call TRBJ2-2; TRBD2 matches at 8 bases. The J segment lost 0 bases and the V segment lost 0 bases, leaving 10 bases of the junction unmatched. CDR1 is SGHRS, CDR2 YFSETQ, per germline. The CDR3 runs 19 residues. The DNA for the CDR3 is TGCGCCAGCAGCTTGGTCTTAGGGCTAGCGGGCCCGAACACCGGGGAGCTGTTTTTT. Protein: CASSLVLGLAGPNTGELFF.

The rearrangement joins TRBV28 to TRBJ1-2; D unclear. With 4 bases removed from V and 3 bases from J, the gap between germline ends came to 9 bases. The CDR3 totals 13 residues. Germline CDR1 and CDR2: MDHEN and SYDVKM. Written as DNA, the CDR3 is TGTGCCAGCAGTTACCGGGGAGACTATGGCTACACCTTC. Residues: CASSYRGDYGYTF.

This clone appeared a few times. The V and J genes are TRBV19 and TRBJ2-7, with 7 bases identical to TRBD2. V lost 5 bases to trimming and J lost 0 bases; unmatched junction nucleotides: 7. CDR3 length: 15 residues. Germline CDR1 LNHDA, CDR2 SQIVND (reference sequence). CDR3: CASSPGIAGSYEQYF. The CDR3 DNA reads TGTGCCAGTAGTCCCGGGATAGCGGGCTCCTACGAGCAGTACTTC.

This chain connects TRBV18 to TRBJ2-5, with TRBD1 as a possible D gene (5 bases). The CDR3 contains 17 residues. V was pared by 5 bases and J by 5 bases, with 24 bases between. CDR1 and CDR2 from the germline V gene are KGHSH and LQKENI. Written as DNA, the CDR3 is TGTGCCAGCTCATCTGTAGACAGCCGTGGACCATTCGAGACCCAGTACTTC. Translating gives CASSSVDSRGPFETQYF.

The chain has TRBV9 and TRBJ2-3, with D maybe TRBD2 (5 bases). The germline gives CDR1 SGDLS, CDR2 YYNGEE. Deletions cut 0 bases from V and 0 bases from J, with 8 bases between. This CDR3 has 15 residues. CDR3 region: CASSVEGGSTDTQYF. DNA for the CDR3: TGTGCCAGCAGCGTAGAAGGAGGTAGCACAGATACGCAGTATTTT.

The genes are TRBV28 and TRBJ1-4; D unclear. The V end was cut by 2 bases, the J end by 7 bases, with 11 bases between. Germline V gene sequence: CDR1 MDHEN, CDR2 SYDVKM. This CDR3 comprises 14 residues. The CDR3 region has the DNA TGTGCCAGCAGTTTACAGGCAGGCTTTGAAAAACTGTTTTTT. Translated: CASSLQAGFEKLFF.

This sequence joins TRBV19 and TRBJ1-1, with 7 nucleotides matching TRBD1. The CDR3 is 16 residues long. Trimming removed 7 bases from V and 5 bases from J; junction bases left unmatched: 16. Germline V gives CDR1 LNHDA, CDR2 SQIVND (reference sequence). The CDR3 here is CASKPTGRTGFTEAFF. CDR3 bases: TGTGCCAGTAAACCCACTGGGAGGACAGGATTTACTGAAGCTTTCTTT.